The following is a TCR beta chain sequence with its context. In the original processing: Amplification of reference gene primers was used by the study to estimate nucleated cell counts. Sequencing was performed with immunoSEQ multiplex PCR; in TCRdb, only in-frame clones are kept and a portion is missing. V and J calls and clone size follow that table, whereas D and trimming were derived from the DNA. The table lists a few hundred thousand clones, about 79% of them singletons. Germline V gene sequence: CDR1 WSHSY, CDR2 SAAADI. The CDR3 sequence is 14 residues long. J was trimmed by 8 bases and V by 5 bases; bases with no gene match: 5. Participants spanned ages about 18 to 89 years and resided in roughly 22 US areas. These data are taken from a study of blood T cell repertoires in COVID-19. About the study: From the United States, Italy and Spain came samples of acute and convalescent COVID-19. PBMCs, B-cell-depleted T cells, or T cells provided the cDNA or gDNA that made up the material.

This chain links TRBV10-2 with TRBJ1-6; TRBD1 matches at 8 bases. The TCR sequence derives from a woman aged 40 to 50 with acute COVID-19. The sequencing input was PBMCs or T cells enriched from blood (not recorded which). The CDR3 sequence is CASSMGQEYSPLHF. The CDR3 DNA follows: TGCGCCAGCAGTATGGGACAGGAGTATTCACCCCTCCACTTT.